A selection of T cell receptor beta chains follows, all from one sample in a study of spatial heterogeneity in lung cancer. A single record per CDR3 protein comes from TCRdb applying MiXCR to the 5' RACE reads. The table has about 45,000 distinct CDR3 sequences, about 10% seen once. Sequencing was performed on PBMCs, taken at surgery. The receptors stem from a female donor with early-stage non-small cell lung cancer. Each CDR3 is given without its conserved first and last residue. The D gene is left open where the match is weak.

>TRBD2|TRBV4-2
ASSQDSSGGTPSTDTQY
>-|TRBV7-2
ASSLEVGRRETQY
>TRBD1|TRBV20-1
SARDPTSKTGNSYEQY
>-|TRBV10-2
ASSEVDVEETQY
>-|TRBV6-5
ASSWPPDRRLV
>TRBD1|TRBV19
ASSMVKGALETQY
>-|TRBV12-3/TRBV12-4
ASMLGGPVARADTQY
>-|TRBV9
ASSVGTQYEQY
>TRBD2|TRBV7-2
ASSLPLAGGTDTQY
>TRBD1|TRBV12-3/TRBV12-4
ASSWGQGNTEAF
>-|TRBV27
ASSLGVPQAIGAYEQY
>TRBD1|TRBV13
ASSAFTGQATSQETQY
>-|TRBV2
ASLQGNTEAF
>-|TRBV29-1
SVEVGDANTGELF
>-|TRBV7-2
ASSLWVSDTQY
>TRBD1|TRBV20-1
SARRQGEAF
>TRBD2|TRBV7-2
ASRTGTSGEETQY
>-|TRBV7-6
ASSLGWGEQF
>TRBD1|TRBV7-2
ASSLGQGILF
>TRBD2|TRBV7-2
ASSARLAGGGETQY
>TRBD1|TRBV12-3/TRBV12-4
ASSLQGGWTEAF
>TRBD1|TRBV7-7
ASSTTTGLNEQF
>TRBD1|TRBV10-3
ATGTGGHEQY
>-|TRBV11-2
ASNRAGTQY